This passage covers 19 T cell receptor beta chains from one sample sequenced in a study of Graves' ophthalmopathy and Graves' hyperthyroidism. The study amplified TCR beta CDR3 regions using RNA transcripts. After a first-round RT-PCR with HTBI primers, a second-round multiplex PCR was run. Each CDR3 protein is one row after TCRdb ran MiXCR on the multiplex PCR reads. The sample carries some 400,000 distinct CDR3 sequences, approximately 20% recorded once. The sample consisted of peripheral blood. The receptors derive from a woman aged 18-30 years with Graves' ophthalmopathy.

This clonotype was counted many times. This chain joins TRBV12-3 or TRBV12-4 and TRBJ2-7; D gene uncertain. The V gene lost 6 bases and the J gene lost 4 bases, with 10 bases spanning the gap. This CDR3 comprises 12 residues. The DNA of the CDR3 is TGTGCCAGCAGGGCGGCGAGGTACGAGCAGTACTTC. Its translation: CASRAARYEQYF.

This clonotype was detected many times. A much larger clone lies a single base off, so this may be a read error. The chain joins TRBV28 to TRBJ2-5; TRBD1 matches 7 bases. Losses at the gene ends were 4 bases for V and 7 bases for J; bases not matched to a gene: 21. The CDR3 is 18 residues long. Germline V CDR1 and CDR2: MDHEN, SYDVKM. The CDR3 DNA follows: TGTGCCAGCAGTTCGAACAGTCTCCGGGACAGAGCTCGGGCGACCCAGTACTTC. Translation gives CASSSNSLRDRARATQYF.

This clonotype was counted ten times or more. The V call is TRBV6-2 or TRBV6-3, the J call TRBJ2-7, with D tentatively TRBD1 or TRBD2 (7 bases each). The length of the CDR3 is 14 residues. V lost 2 bases and J 5 bases, leaving 13 bases between the germline ends. The germline V gene has CDR1 MNHEY and CDR2 SVGEGT. The CDR3 is CASSYEGRGHEQYF. CDR3 sequence (DNA): TGTGCCAGCAGTTACGAAGGGAGGGGGCACGAGCAGTACTTC.

In this sample, this clonotype turned up many times. This chain uses TRBV20-1 with TRBJ2-7; no reliable D call. The V end lost 6 bases, the J end lost 3 bases, and 15 bases lay between the germline ends. CDR3 length equals 13 residues. The germline V gene has CDR1 DFQATT and CDR2 SNEGSKA (reference sequence). The CDR3 protein is CSARLTVNYEQYF. CDR3 DNA: TGCAGTGCGAGGCTAACAGTGAACTACGAGCAGTACTTC.

This clonotype was detected many times. J is TRBJ2-7 and V is TRBV7-6, with D perhaps TRBD1 (6 bases). Trimming shortened V by 5 bases and J by 0 bases, and 11 bases separated the two germline ends. Per the germline V gene, CDR1 is SGHVS and CDR2 is FNYEAQ. The length of the CDR3 is 14 residues. The CDR3 sequence is CASSPRGSSYEQYF. The CDR3 DNA reads TGTGCCAGCAGCCCAAGGGGGAGCTCCTACGAGCAGTACTTC.

This clonotype was counted at least ten times. The chain links TRBV9 to TRBJ2-5; 8 nucleotides match TRBD2. J was trimmed by 1 base and V by 4 bases; bases with no gene match: 9. CDR1 and CDR2 (germline): SGDLS, YYNGEE. CDR3 length: 16 amino acids. The CDR3 DNA is TGTGCCAGCAGCCCCCGTGCGGGGGGCTCCCAAGAGACCCAGTACTTC. Amino acids: CASSPRAGGSQETQYF. The complete variable domain, with remaining parts taken from reference TRBV9 and TRBJ2-5, reads DSGVTQTPKHLITATGQRVTLRCSPRSGDLSVYWYQQSLDQGLQFLIQYYNGEERAKGNILERFSAQQFPDLHSELNLSSLELGDSALYFCASSPRAGGSQETQYFGPGTRLLVL.

This clonotype was observed at least ten times. V is TRBV20-1 and J is TRBJ1-2; 7 nucleotides align to TRBD1. CDR1 DFQATT and CDR2 SNEGSKA come from the germline V gene (reference sequence). The CDR3 sequence is 12 residues long. After removal of 5 bases from V and 3 bases from J, the junction contained 3 bases not matched to a gene. The CDR3 is CSAATGDYGYTF. CDR3 nucleotide sequence: TGCAGTGCTGCTACAGGGGACTATGGCTACACCTTC.

This clonotype was counted ten times or more. The rearrangement links TRBV20-1 to TRBJ1-1, with TRBD1 matching over 8 bases. The CDR3 sequence is 14 residues long. Losses at the gene ends were 0 bases for V and 1 base for J; bases not matched to a gene: 1. The germline V gene has CDR1 DFQATT and CDR2 SNEGSKA (reference sequence). CDR3 sequence (DNA): TGCAGTGCTAGAGAGGGACAGGAGAACACTGAAGCTTTCTTT. This sequence encodes CSAREGQENTEAFF.

This clonotype occurred many times. The gene calls are TRBV30 and TRBJ2-5; D possibly corresponds to TRBD2 (5 bases). The CDR3 consists of 13 residues. Germline V gene sequence: CDR1 GTSNPN, CDR2 SVGIG (reference sequence). Trimming stripped 7 bases from V and 11 bases from J, with 23 bases between. DNA of the CDR3: TGTGCCTCCGAGGACGGAGGCACTACAATGCAGTACTTC. Translated: CASEDGGTTMQYF.

This clonotype was observed many times. This rearrangement joins TRBV6-5 to TRBJ1-5; D gene uncertain. Germline V gene sequence: CDR1 MNHEY, CDR2 SVGAGI. The CDR3 extends over 17 amino acids. The germline V and J ends were trimmed by 2 bases and 2 bases, with 16 bases remaining between them. Written as DNA, the CDR3 is TGTGCCAGCAGTTACCCCGGGGTGGGGTCAGGCAATCAGCCCCAGCATTTT. This gives the protein CASSYPGVGSGNQPQHF.

This clonotype has a count of ten or more. The chain is built from TRBV4-1 and TRBJ1-1; no clear D gene. This CDR3 comprises 15 residues. Per the germline V gene, CDR1 is MGHRA and CDR2 is YSYEKL. V was cut by 3 bases and J by 5 bases, with 16 bases left in between. This CDR3 reads CASSQTGRRATEAFF. DNA of the CDR3: TGCGCCAGCAGCCAGACCGGACGCCGGGCAACTGAAGCTTTCTTT.

This clonotype was seen repeatedly, ten times or more. This chain uses TRBV24-1 with TRBJ2-7, with TRBD1 matching over 7 bases. This CDR3 is 14 amino acids long. The V gene's germline CDR1 is KGHDR and CDR2 SFDVKD. The junction had 5 bases not matched to a gene; V was cut back by 7 bases and J by 0 bases. As DNA, the CDR3 is TGTGCCACCAGGAACCGGACAGGCTCCTACGAGCAGTACTTC. This codes for CATRNRTGSYEQYF.

The table lists this clonotype with many counts. V and J are TRBV20-1 and TRBJ1-2; 9 bases are a match to TRBD1. The CDR3 contains 14 residues. From germline, CDR1 is DFQATT and CDR2 SNEGSKA (reference sequence). V lost 0 bases to trimming and J lost 8 bases; unmatched junction nucleotides: 7. CDR3 nucleotide sequence: TGCAGTGCTAGAGAGAGAACAGGGGGCGACGGCTACACCTTC. This codes for CSARERTGGDGYTF.

The table lists this clonotype with many counts. The V gene is TRBV28, the J gene TRBJ2-5; 13 bases are a match to TRBD2. The germline V gene has CDR1 MDHEN and CDR2 SYDVKM. The CDR3 sequence is 17 residues long. The ends lost 6 bases at V and 3 bases at J; junction bases unmatched: 10. The CDR3 protein is CASSPGEGLAGEETQYF. The CDR3 bases are TGTGCCAGCAGCCCTGGAGAAGGACTAGCGGGAGAAGAGACCCAGTACTTC.

This clonotype occurred a few times. This chain connects TRBV6-2 or TRBV6-3 to TRBJ2-1, with D perhaps matching TRBD1 (6 bases). CDR3 length: 16 amino acids. Trimming removed 1 base from V and 8 bases from J, with 18 bases in between. Germline CDR1 is MNHEY and CDR2 is SVGEGT. The CDR3 sequence is CASSYLPDQEGDEQFF. CDR3 in DNA: TGTGCCAGCAGTTACTTGCCGGACCAAGAGGGGGATGAGCAGTTCTTC.

The chain links TRBV7-2 to TRBJ2-4; D gene ambiguous. The CDR3 contains 17 residues. Germline V gives CDR1 SGHTA, CDR2 FQGNSA. Trimming pared 2 bases from V and 0 bases from J, leaving 14 bases between. The CDR3 region has the DNA TGTGCCAGCAGCTTAATGTTTAGCAACCTAGCCAAAAACATTCAGTACTTC. Its translation is CASSLMFSNLAKNIQYF.

This clonotype came up many times. This chain connects TRBV6-1 to TRBJ2-5; the D is unclear. The CDR3 runs to 12 residues. Germline CDR1 and CDR2: MNHNS and SASEGT. The germline V and J ends were trimmed by 2 bases and 5 bases, with 6 bases remaining between them. The CDR3 nucleotides are TGTGCCAGCAGTGAAATAATCGAGACCCAGTACTTC. It codes for CASSEIIETQYF.

The chain uses TRBV6-5 and TRBJ1-6; D is unresolved. The germline V and J ends were trimmed by 5 bases and 9 bases, with 20 bases remaining between them. CDR3 length: 16 amino acids. Per the germline V gene, CDR1 is MNHEY and CDR2 is SVGAGI. CDR3 loop: CASSNLGRRGGSPLHF. The CDR3 region has the DNA TGTGCCAGCAGTAACCTCGGACGTCGAGGCGGTTCACCCCTCCACTTT.

Many counts were recorded for this clonotype. This chain uses TRBV30 with TRBJ1-1; D remains unclear. Trimming stripped 0 bases from V and 3 bases from J, with 11 bases between. CDR3 length equals 14 residues. Germline V gene lookup returns CDR1 GTSNPN and CDR2 SVGIG (reference sequence). The CDR3 is CAWSVNREHTEAFF. DNA of the CDR3: TGTGCCTGGAGTGTAAATAGGGAGCACACTGAAGCTTTCTTT.